This entry lists 16 T cell receptor beta chains sequenced from one sample in a study of CD8 T cells in Susac syndrome. With random hexamers, roughly 0.5 to 1 ug RNA was reverse transcribed. TCRdb passed the immunoSEQ multiplex PCR reads through MiXCR, listing each CDR3 protein once. This table holds about 210,000 distinct CDR3 sequences, 85% to 95% found once. The sequenced sample consisted of CD4+ T cells from PBMCs. These receptors all stem from a human donor in good health.

This clonotype was found once. This rearrangement joins TRBV29-1 to TRBJ1-1; D is possibly TRBD1 (6 bases). CDR3 length equals 11 residues. Per the germline V gene, CDR1 is SQVTM and CDR2 is ANQGSEA. Trimming shortened V by 7 bases and J by 0 bases, and 6 bases separated the two germline ends. DNA of the CDR3: TGCAGCGCAGGGGTGAACACTGAAGCTTTCTTT. Amino acids: CSAGVNTEAFF.

V usage is TRBV23-1 and J usage is TRBJ2-7, with TRBD1 matching 10 bases. TRBV23-1 is designated an ORF whose function remains uncertain. Unmatched junction bases numbered 12, after V lost 2 bases and J lost 5 bases. The CDR3 length is 17 residues. As DNA, the CDR3 is TGCGCCAGCAGTCAAGAAGGAAGGGGACAGGGGTTCCACGAGCAGTACTTC. This codes for CASSQEGRGQGFHEQYF.

This clonotype was seen once. CDR3 protein: CASSYSQIAEAFF. The CDR3 DNA follows: TGTGCCAGCAGTTATAGTCAGATCGCTGAAGCTTTCTTT. This chain links TRBV12-3 or TRBV12-4 with TRBJ1-1; D unclear. V lost 4 bases to trimming and J lost 6 bases, with 12 bases between them. The CDR3 spans 13 residues.

V usage is TRBV28 and J usage is TRBJ2-7; D gene uncertain. Trimming took 5 bases from V and 4 from J, leaving 18 bases between them. Per germline, CDR1 MDHEN and CDR2 SYDVKM. The CDR3 loop spans 15 amino acids. CDR3 protein: CASSLRGPLPYEQYV. CDR3 DNA: TGTGCCAGCAGTCTTCGTGGTCCCCTGCCATACGAGCAGTACGTC.

The count of this clonotype is one. The V gene is TRBV5-1, the J gene TRBJ1-1; TRBD1 is a possible D gene (5 bases). The CDR3 covers 13 residues. V lost 9 bases, J lost 3 bases, and 15 bases lay in between. The germline gives CDR1 SGHRS, CDR2 YFSETQ. CDR3 bases: TGCGCCACCTCGAAGGGGTGGGACACTGAAGCTTTCTTT. It translates to CATSKGWDTEAFF.

V gene TRBV7-2 combines with J gene TRBJ1-1, with D possibly TRBD1 on 5 matching bases. Germline CDR1 SGHTA, CDR2 FQGNSA. The CDR3 contains 15 residues. The germline V and J ends were trimmed by 5 bases and 4 bases, with 17 bases remaining between them. CDR3 DNA: TGTGCCAGCAGCCCACGACGAAGGGGTTTCACTGAAGCTTTCTTT. It codes for CASSPRRRGFTEAFF.

The chain is built from TRBV23-1 and TRBJ2-5; tentatively, D is TRBD1 (6 bases). TRBV23-1 is annotated as an ORF whose role is uncertain. The germline V and J ends were trimmed by 2 bases and 0 bases, with 19 bases remaining between them. The CDR3 has 18 residues. The CDR3 coding sequence is TGCGCCAGCAGTCAAAAAAGGACGGGACAAAAGTACCAAGAGACCCAGTACTTC. This sequence encodes CASSQKRTGQKYQETQYF.

This clonotype appeared a few times. The rearrangement uses TRBV7-2 and TRBJ2-1; tentatively, D is TRBD1 (5 bases). The CDR3 spans 15 residues. Trimming removed 5 bases from V and 4 bases from J, with 15 bases in between. Germline V gene sequence: CDR1 SGHTA, CDR2 FQGNSA. CDR3 coding DNA: TGTGCCAGCAGCCTGGCAGGGTTGAGTTACAATGAGCAGTTCTTC. This sequence encodes CASSLAGLSYNEQFF.

The rearrangement joins TRBV5-1 to TRBJ2-5; D is uncertain. This CDR3 contains 15 residues. V lost 0 bases and J 0 bases, leaving 9 bases between the germline ends. Germline CDR1 reads SGHRS; CDR2 reads YFSETQ. The CDR3 sequence: CASSLATVYQETQYF. The CDR3 DNA follows: TGCGCCAGCAGCTTGGCCACGGTTTACCAAGAGACCCAGTACTTC. The full variable domain, completed using reference TRBV5-1 and TRBJ2-5, is KAGVTQTPRYLIKTRGQQVTLSCSPISGHRSVSWYQQTPGQGLQFLFEYFSETQRNKGNFPGRFSGRQFSNSRSEMNVSTLELGDSALYLCASSLATVYQETQYFGPGTRLLVL.

The chain uses TRBV20-1 and TRBJ2-7; TRBD2 is a possible D gene (6 bases). CDR3 length equals 12 residues. V was cut by 4 bases and J by 4 bases, with 11 bases left in between. Germline values: CDR1 DFQATT, CDR2 SNEGSKA (reference sequence). The DNA for the CDR3 is TGCAGTGCTACTGGCGGGGAATACGAGCAGTACTTC. It codes for CSATGGEYEQYF.

The sample holds one count of this clonotype. CDR3 DNA sequence: TGCGCCAGCAGCTTTGGTGGGTTCGAGGATACGCAGTATTTT. Protein sequence: CASSFGGFEDTQYF. The chain combines TRBV5-1 with TRBJ2-3; no clear D. Germline assignment: CDR1 SGHRS and CDR2 YFSETQ. Trimming shortened V by 2 bases and J by 6 bases, and 13 bases separated the two germline ends. The CDR3 consists of 14 residues.

The chain carries TRBV2 and TRBJ2-2; TRBD2 matches at 7 bases. V shed 1 base, J shed 2 bases, and the junction held 4 bases outside the gene matches. CDR1 is SNHLY, CDR2 FYNNEI, per germline. The CDR3 has 16 residues. The CDR3 DNA sequence: TGTGCCAGCAGTGAAGGGCTAGCGGTAAACACCGGGGAGCTGTTTTTT. Translating gives CASSEGLAVNTGELFF.

The genes are TRBV25-1 and TRBJ1-3; unclear D gene. The CDR3 runs 16 residues. V gave up 8 bases and J gave up 1 base, with 18 bases separating them. Germline CDR1 reads MGHDK; CDR2 reads SYGVNS. CDR3 DNA sequence: TGTGCCAGCCGCATTATTGGGAGAAGGTCTGGAAACACCATATATTTT. Translation: CASRIIGRRSGNTIYF. Drawing the rest from reference TRBV25-1 and TRBJ1-3, the complete variable domain is EADIYQTPRYLVIGTGKKITLECSQTMGHDKMYWYQQDPGMELHLIHYSYGVNSTEKGDLSSESTVSRIRTEHFPLTLESARPSHTSQYLCASRIIGRRSGNTIYFGEGSWLTVV.

The chain links TRBV6-5 to TRBJ1-2; TRBD1 matches 7 bases. CDR3 length equals 13 residues. Germline CDR1 is MNHEY and CDR2 is SVGAGI. J lost 2 bases, V lost 5 bases, and 2 bases had no gene match. The CDR3 DNA reads as TGTGCCAGCAGTACACAGGGGAACTATGGCTACACCTTC. This codes for CASSTQGNYGYTF.

This chain uses TRBV30 with TRBJ2-6, with 8 bases that match TRBD1. Germline lookup yields CDR1 GTSNPN and CDR2 SVGIG (reference sequence). The V and J ends lost 4 bases and 2 bases, in that order; junction bases with no gene match: 4. This CDR3 contains 15 residues. CDR3 residues: CAWIKTGAGANVLTF. The CDR3 nucleotides read TGTGCCTGGATAAAGACAGGGGCTGGGGCCAACGTCCTGACTTTC.

The rearrangement uses TRBV20-1 and TRBJ1-5; 8 bases agree with TRBD1. V gave up 6 bases and J gave up 10 bases; unmatched junction bases: 14. The CDR3 covers 14 residues. CDR1 is DFQATT, CDR2 SNEGSKA, per germline (reference sequence). The CDR3 bases are TGCAGTGCCCGACAGGGGTCCGGATTACGTCCCCAGCATTTT. Protein product: CSARQGSGLRPQHF.